This paragraph reports one T cell receptor beta chain. Its specificity is unknown. From germline, CDR1 is LNHDA and CDR2 SQIVND (reference sequence). The V and J ends lost 6 bases and 3 bases, in that order; junction bases with no gene match: 7. This CDR3 spans 14 amino acids. This sample stems from a study of cytomegalovirus exposure and HLA in healthy donors. Study-wide findings and caveats: Sequencing artifact likely explains a cluster of highly shared sequence variants.

The PCR ran on 60 Vbeta and 13 Jbeta primers. The table came from immunoSEQ multiplex PCR; TCRdb's copy has only in-frame clones and leaves some out. Of 90,000 to 150,000 clones listed, more than 65% are singletons. The chain combines TRBV19 with TRBJ1-1; 7 nucleotides match TRBD1. This receptor was obtained from a human donor in good health. Material for sequencing was PBMCs. This chain's CDR3 is CASRVQGLDTEAFF. In DNA, the CDR3 is TGTGCCAGTAGGGTACAGGGGCTTGACACTGAAGCTTTCTTT.